These 11 T cell receptor beta chains share one sample of origin, sequenced in a study of Ad26.COV2.S vaccination and SARS-CoV-2 variants. Data came from immunoSEQ multiplex PCR; TCRdb stores just in-frame clones and leaves some out. The sample consists of around 300,000 clones, around 89% of them appearing once. The treatment here: approximately 18 received Ad26.COV2.S at low or high dose, single or two shots; about 5 received placebo; per-sample allocation not given. Vaccine and placebo recipients were sampled on day 63 after the first injection. The sequencing here drew on peripheral blood, taken in a trial of Ad26.COV2.S vaccine versus placebo. Source of these receptors: a person between 18 and 65 years old who received the Ad26.COV2.S COVID-19 vaccine or a placebo.

This chain connects TRBV30 to TRBJ2-2; TRBD2 aligns across 16 bases. CDR1 and CDR2 (germline): GTSNPN, SVGIG (reference sequence). The CDR3 covers 17 residues. As DNA, the CDR3 is TGTGGGGCACCTAGGGGGACTAGCGGGAGGGTCACCGGGGAGCTGTTTTTT. Protein sequence: CGAPRGTSGRVTGELFF.

As to this clone: Other DNA variants within this sample encode the same CDR3. The V and J genes are TRBV28 and TRBJ2-1, with 12 bases matching TRBD2. CDR1 is MDHEN and CDR2 is SYDVKM in the germline V gene. The CDR3 has 16 amino acids. V dropped 5 bases and J dropped 0; count of bases not matched to a gene: 2. CDR3 coding DNA: TGTGCCAGCAGTCCGACTAGCGGGAGCTCCTACAATGAGCAGTTCTTC. Its protein is CASSPTSGSSYNEQFF.

DNA for the CDR3: TGTGCCAGCACCCAAGACAGGGGCTATGGCTACACCTTC. It encodes CASTQDRGYGYTF. V usage is TRBV5-4 and J usage is TRBJ1-2, with 8 bases identical to TRBD1. The CDR3 is 13 residues long. Germline loops: CDR1 SGHNT, CDR2 YYREEE (reference sequence). The J segment lost 4 bases and the V segment lost 6 bases, leaving 5 bases of the junction unmatched.

The chain combines TRBV5-1 with TRBJ2-3, with a tentative D call TRBD1 (6 bases). The CDR3 is 15 amino acids. V lost 0 bases to trimming and J lost 2 bases, with 10 bases between them. Germline CDR1 reads SGHRS; CDR2 reads YFSETQ. This CDR3 is CASSLDRATTDTQYF. DNA of the CDR3: TGCGCCAGCAGCTTGGACAGGGCCACCACAGATACGCAGTATTTT. Full variable domain (outside the CDR3, taken from reference TRBV5-1 and TRBJ2-3): KAGVTQTPRYLIKTRGQQVTLSCSPISGHRSVSWYQQTPGQGLQFLFEYFSETQRNKGNFPGRFSGRQFSNSRSEMNVSTLELGDSALYLCASSLDRATTDTQYFGPGTRLTVL.

CDR3 region: CASSPGTGGLSSYEQYF. The CDR3 nucleotides read TGTGCCAGCAGCCCCGGGACAGGGGGCCTCTCGTCCTACGAGCAGTACTTC. The chain has TRBV11-2 and TRBJ2-7, with TRBD1 matching over 12 bases. The length of the CDR3 is 17 residues. V lost 5 bases to trimming and J lost 1 base; unmatched junction nucleotides: 9. Germline-derived CDR1 and CDR2 are SGHAT and FQNNGV.

This chain uses TRBV5-4 with TRBJ1-2, with 8 bases matching TRBD1. V lost 3 bases to trimming and J lost 4 bases; unmatched junction nucleotides: 8. Germline-derived CDR1 and CDR2 are SGHNT and YYREEE (reference sequence). The CDR3 consists of 15 residues. CDR3 residues: CASSSQDRDGYGYTF. The CDR3 DNA sequence: TGTGCCAGCAGCTCCCAGGACAGGGACGGCTATGGCTACACCTTC.

This clone has a handful of counts. The rearrangement links TRBV6-5 to TRBJ2-7; D is perhaps TRBD1 (6 bases). V lost 2 bases, J lost 4 bases, and 12 bases lay in between. The CDR3 contains 14 residues. The germline V gene encodes CDR1 MNHEY and CDR2 SVGAGI. CDR3 nucleotides: TGTGCCAGCAGTTACAGCTGGGGGCAGTACGAGCAGTACTTC. Translated, it gives CASSYSWGQYEQYF.

This clone is a singleton in its sample. Written as DNA, the CDR3 is TGTGCCAGCTCACCGCGACAGGGGACCTACGAGCAGTACTTC. It encodes CASSPRQGTYEQYF. V is TRBV18 and J is TRBJ2-7; 8 nucleotides align to TRBD1. The CDR3 runs 14 residues. V trimming: 3 bases; J trimming: 2 bases; junction bases outside the gene matches: 3. Germline V gene lookup returns CDR1 KGHSH and CDR2 LQKENI. Based on the CDR3 plus reference TRBV18 and TRBJ2-7, the full variable domain is NAGVMQNPRHLVRRRGQEARLRCSPMKGHSHVYWYRQLPEEGLKFMVYLQKENIIDESGMPKERFSAEFPKEGPSILRIQQVVRGDSAAYFCASSPRQGTYEQYFGPGTRLTVT.

The V and J genes are TRBV5-4 and TRBJ2-1, with 11 bases matching TRBD2. The germline gives CDR1 SGHNT, CDR2 YYREEE (reference sequence). CDR3 length: 17 residues. J lost 7 bases, V lost 0 bases, and 9 bases had no gene match. CDR3: CASSLAKLAGAGNEQFF. DNA for the CDR3: TGTGCCAGCAGCTTGGCCAAACTAGCGGGGGCGGGGAATGAGCAGTTCTTC.

This clone has ten or more counts. CDR3 protein: CASSPPSGSRNIQYF. CDR3 coding DNA: TGTGCCAGCAGCCCACCAAGCGGGAGCCGGAACATTCAGTACTTC. The chain has TRBV9 and TRBJ2-4; 8 nucleotides agree with TRBD2. Germline CDR1 and CDR2: SGDLS and YYNGEE. This CDR3 comprises 15 residues. V dropped 4 bases and J dropped 7; count of bases not matched to a gene: 10. Supplemented by reference TRBV9 and TRBJ2-4, the full variable domain reads DSGVTQTPKHLITATGQRVTLRCSPRSGDLSVYWYQQSLDQGLQFLIQYYNGEERAKGNILERFSAQQFPDLHSELNLSSLELGDSALYFCASSPPSGSRNIQYFGAGTRLSVL.

This chain links TRBV2 with TRBJ2-1; TRBD2 matches at 15 bases. Germline trimming cut 4 bases from V and 4 bases from J; bases unmatched to any gene: 5. Germline V lookup: CDR1 SNHLY, CDR2 FYNNEI. The CDR3 sequence is 17 residues long. The CDR3 sequence is CASSGTSGGAPYNEQFF. The CDR3 DNA reads TGTGCCAGCAGTGGGACTAGCGGGGGGGCTCCGTACAATGAGCAGTTCTTC.